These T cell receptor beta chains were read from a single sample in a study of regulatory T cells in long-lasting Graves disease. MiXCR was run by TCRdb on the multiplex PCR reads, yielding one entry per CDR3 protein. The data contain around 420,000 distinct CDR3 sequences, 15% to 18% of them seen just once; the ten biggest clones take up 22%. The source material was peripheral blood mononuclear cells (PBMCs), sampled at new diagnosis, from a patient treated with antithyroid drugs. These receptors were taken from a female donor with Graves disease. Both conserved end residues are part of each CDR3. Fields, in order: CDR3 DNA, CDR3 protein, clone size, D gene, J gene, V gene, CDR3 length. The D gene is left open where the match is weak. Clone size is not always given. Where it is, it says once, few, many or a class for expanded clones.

cdr3_nt: TGTGCCAGCAGCTATGAGGGGTCCTACAGTTTATCTGGGGCCAACGTCCTGACTTTC
cdr3_aa: CASSYEGSYSLSGANVLTF
clone_size: many
d_call: -
j_call: TRBJ2-6
v_call: TRBV6-1
cdr3_length: 19

cdr3_nt: TGTGCCAGCAGCTTGTGGCAGGGGGGGGATGCCCAGTACTTC
cdr3_aa: CASSLWQGGDAQYF
clone_size: few
d_call: -
j_call: TRBJ2-5
v_call: TRBV7-2
cdr3_length: 14

cdr3_nt: TGTGCCAGCAGCGCAGGGGGGGCCAATCAGCCCCAGCATTTT
cdr3_aa: CASSAGGANQPQHF
clone_size: many
d_call: TRBD1
j_call: TRBJ1-5
v_call: TRBV11-2
cdr3_length: 14

cdr3_nt: TGTGCCAGTACCCGTCCGGGACAGGGAACTAACTATGGCTACACCTTC
cdr3_aa: CASTRPGQGTNYGYTF
clone_size: -
d_call: TRBD1
j_call: TRBJ1-2
v_call: TRBV19
cdr3_length: 16

cdr3_nt: TGTGCTAGTGGTGACCCCGCGGGACCGTCCTACAATGAGCAGTTCTTC
cdr3_aa: CASGDPAGPSYNEQFF
clone_size: -
d_call: -
j_call: TRBJ2-1
v_call: TRBV12-5
cdr3_length: 16

cdr3_nt: TGTGCCATCCGCGGCCCCGCGGGAGATACGCAGTATTTT
cdr3_aa: CAIRGPAGDTQYF
clone_size: -
d_call: -
j_call: TRBJ2-3
v_call: TRBV10-3
cdr3_length: 13

cdr3_nt: TGTGCCAGCAGGGGACAGGTCCAAGAGACCCAGTACTTC
cdr3_aa: CASRGQVQETQYF
clone_size: -
d_call: TRBD1
j_call: TRBJ2-5
v_call: TRBV6-1
cdr3_length: 13

cdr3_nt: TGCAGTGCTAGAGAGCGCATATTCTACTCCAACACAGATACGCAGTATTTT
cdr3_aa: CSARERIFYSNTDTQYF
clone_size: many
d_call: -
j_call: TRBJ2-3
v_call: TRBV20-1
cdr3_length: 17

cdr3_nt: TGCGCCAGCAGCTTGGTCTGGCTTAATCAGCCCCAGCATTTT
cdr3_aa: CASSLVWLNQPQHF
clone_size: many
d_call: -
j_call: TRBJ1-5
v_call: TRBV5-5
cdr3_length: 14

cdr3_nt: TGTGCCAGCAGCCCCAGGGGAGAATACAATGAGCAGTTCTTC
cdr3_aa: CASSPRGEYNEQFF
clone_size: once
d_call: -
j_call: TRBJ2-1
v_call: TRBV12-3/TRBV12-4
cdr3_length: 14

cdr3_nt: TGCAGTGCTAGGGCGCGTAGGAGCTACGAGCAGTACTTC
cdr3_aa: CSARARRSYEQYF
clone_size: -
d_call: -
j_call: TRBJ2-7
v_call: TRBV20-1
cdr3_length: 13

cdr3_nt: TGTGCCAGCAGCACCAGTAGCGCATCCTACAATGAGCAGTTCTTC
cdr3_aa: CASSTSSASYNEQFF
clone_size: many
d_call: -
j_call: TRBJ2-1
v_call: TRBV7-2
cdr3_length: 15

cdr3_nt: TGTGCCAGCAGTTTGACACCGAACACTGAAGCTTTCTTT
cdr3_aa: CASSLTPNTEAFF
clone_size: many
d_call: -
j_call: TRBJ1-1
v_call: TRBV11-2
cdr3_length: 13

cdr3_nt: TGCAGCGTTGGGACAGGTAGAACCTCTGGAAACACCATATATTTT
cdr3_aa: CSVGTGRTSGNTIYF
clone_size: -
d_call: TRBD1
j_call: TRBJ1-3
v_call: TRBV29-1
cdr3_length: 15

cdr3_nt: TGTGCCAGCGGTGAAAGGGTAGTTGGGGCCAACGTCCTGACTTTC
cdr3_aa: CASGERVVGANVLTF
clone_size: many
d_call: -
j_call: TRBJ2-6
v_call: TRBV2
cdr3_length: 15

cdr3_nt: TGTGCCAGCAGTGAAGGATCAGGGGTAGAGCAGTTCTTC
cdr3_aa: CASSEGSGVEQFF
clone_size: many
d_call: -
j_call: TRBJ2-1
v_call: TRBV2
cdr3_length: 13

cdr3_nt: TGTGCCAGCAGCCCCGGGACTAGCGCCTCCTACGAGCAGTACTTC
cdr3_aa: CASSPGTSASYEQYF
clone_size: many
d_call: TRBD2
j_call: TRBJ2-7
v_call: TRBV7-9
cdr3_length: 15

cdr3_nt: TGTGCCAGCAGTTTCGCCCTTAACTATGACTACACCTTC
cdr3_aa: CASSFALNYDYTF
clone_size: few
d_call: -
j_call: TRBJ1-2
v_call: TRBV27
cdr3_length: 13

cdr3_nt: TGTGCCAGCAGCCCCCGAGGGAGCGGAGGGGCGGATACGCAGTATTTT
cdr3_aa: CASSPRGSGGADTQYF
clone_size: few
d_call: -
j_call: TRBJ2-3
v_call: TRBV7-2
cdr3_length: 16

cdr3_nt: TGTGCCAGCGGGCCGGGACACCTCTGGGAGCAGTACTTC
cdr3_aa: CASGPGHLWEQYF
clone_size: many
d_call: -
j_call: TRBJ2-7
v_call: TRBV27
cdr3_length: 13

cdr3_nt: TGTGCCAGCAGTTACCAGTTACTAAACACCGGGGAGCTGTTTTTT
cdr3_aa: CASSYQLLNTGELFF
clone_size: many
d_call: -
j_call: TRBJ2-2
v_call: TRBV27
cdr3_length: 15

cdr3_nt: TGTGCCAGCAGGTGGGGGAACGAAAAACTGTTTTTT
cdr3_aa: CASRWGNEKLFF
clone_size: many
d_call: -
j_call: TRBJ1-4
v_call: TRBV12-3/TRBV12-4
cdr3_length: 12

cdr3_nt: TGTGCCAGCAGTGATGGCTTCTACTATGGCTACACCTTC
cdr3_aa: CASSDGFYYGYTF
clone_size: once
d_call: -
j_call: TRBJ1-2
v_call: TRBV25-1
cdr3_length: 13

cdr3_nt: TGTGCCAGCAGCTTAGACAGCAAAAATGAAAAACTGTTTTTT
cdr3_aa: CASSLDSKNEKLFF
clone_size: -
d_call: -
j_call: TRBJ1-4
v_call: TRBV7-9
cdr3_length: 14

cdr3_nt: TGTGCCAGCAGCTTGGGAACTCGCGATTTCTTC
cdr3_aa: CASSLGTRDFF
clone_size: -
d_call: -
j_call: TRBJ2-1
v_call: TRBV5-4
cdr3_length: 11

cdr3_nt: TGTGCCAGCAGCTTAACTAGCGGGGGGGCCATGTCGTTCACAGATACGCAGTATTTT
cdr3_aa: CASSLTSGGAMSFTDTQYF
clone_size: many
d_call: TRBD2
j_call: TRBJ2-3
v_call: TRBV13
cdr3_length: 19

cdr3_nt: TGTGCCACCAGCAGCCCACTAGCGGGAGAAGGCACAGATACGCAGTATTTT
cdr3_aa: CATSSPLAGEGTDTQYF
clone_size: few
d_call: TRBD2
j_call: TRBJ2-3
v_call: TRBV15
cdr3_length: 17

cdr3_nt: TGTGCCAGCAGCTCCCTACAGGGTTCAGATACGCAGTATTTT
cdr3_aa: CASSSLQGSDTQYF
clone_size: many
d_call: -
j_call: TRBJ2-3
v_call: TRBV7-3
cdr3_length: 14

cdr3_nt: TGTGCCAGCAGCTTTGTCGGGTTGGGAAACACCATATATTTT
cdr3_aa: CASSFVGLGNTIYF
clone_size: -
d_call: -
j_call: TRBJ1-3
v_call: TRBV7-8
cdr3_length: 14

cdr3_nt: TGTGCCACCAGTGATTCAGTCGACACAAGTCCCTACGAGCAGTACTTC
cdr3_aa: CATSDSVDTSPYEQYF
clone_size: many
d_call: -
j_call: TRBJ2-7
v_call: TRBV24-1
cdr3_length: 16

cdr3_nt: TGTGCCTGGGATTCGGGGGATGAGCAGTTCTTC
cdr3_aa: CAWDSGDEQFF
clone_size: many
d_call: -
j_call: TRBJ2-1
v_call: TRBV30
cdr3_length: 11

cdr3_nt: TGTGCCAGCAGCTGGGGGCTGGCGGGAGTGGAGACCCAGTACTTC
cdr3_aa: CASSWGLAGVETQYF
clone_size: -
d_call: -
j_call: TRBJ2-5
v_call: TRBV12-3/TRBV12-4
cdr3_length: 15

cdr3_nt: TGTGCCTGGAGTGTGATGGGGGCCTACGAGCAGTACTTC
cdr3_aa: CAWSVMGAYEQYF
clone_size: -
d_call: -
j_call: TRBJ2-7
v_call: TRBV30
cdr3_length: 13